The following is a TCR beta chain sequence with its context. These data originate in a study of CXCR3-negative and CXCR3-positive naive CD8 T cells. 5' RACE with UMI labels generated the TRB cDNA libraries. After re-calling the 5' RACE reads, TCRdb lists one entry per CDR3 protein, DNA absent. The specimen's table records more than 50,000 distinct CDR3 sequences. Germline V CDR1 and CDR2: SQVTM, ANQGSEA. CDR3 length: 13 amino acids. Sequenced input: naive CXCR3- CD8+ T cells from blood. The subset denotes: CD45RO-CCR7+CD27+CD95- naive CD8+ T cells lacking CXCR3 (TNR3-). V gene TRBV29-1 combines with J gene TRBJ2-1; checking the TCRdb D call of TRBD2 is not possible without DNA. The clonotype comes from a human donor in good health. Some clones in this sample may be carry-over from other donors' samples. CDR3 loop: CSVRTEAYNEQFF.